Listed below are T cell receptor beta chains from one sample, sequenced in a study of shared clonotypes between healthy human individuals. The assay was immunoSEQ multiplex PCR, and TCRdb's table has in-frame clones only and misses some. Of roughly 1,000,000 clones listed, about 84% are singletons. The sample was memory CD4+ T cells from PBMCs. These receptor sequences come from a man between 18 and 35 years old in good health. Some clones in this sample may be carry-over from other donors' samples. The CDR3 runs from the conserved cysteine through the conserved F or W. D genes are given only for firm matches. Only part of the rows carry a size: once, few, many, or a class if the clone is expanded.

cdr3_aa: CASSSGRTNQPQHF
cdr3_nt: TGTGCCAGCAGCTCCGGACGGACCAATCAGCCCCAGCATTTT
j_call: TRBJ1-5
clone_size: .
v_call: TRBV5-8
d_call: .

cdr3_aa: CASSLGQASSYEQYF
cdr3_nt: TGTGCCAGCAGCTTGGGACAGGCGTCCTCCTACGAGCAGTACTTC
j_call: TRBJ2-7
clone_size: few
v_call: TRBV7-9
d_call: TRBD1

cdr3_aa: CASSEGRPSGSTVGTGELFF
cdr3_nt: TGTGCCAGCAGTGAAGGACGGCCTAGCGGGAGTACGGTGGGAACCGGGGAGCTGTTTTTT
j_call: TRBJ2-2
clone_size: .
v_call: TRBV2
d_call: TRBD2

cdr3_aa: CASSVGSGSGANVLTF
cdr3_nt: TGTGCCAGCAGCGTAGGCTCGGGATCTGGGGCCAACGTCCTGACTTTC
j_call: TRBJ2-6
clone_size: .
v_call: TRBV9
d_call: .

cdr3_aa: CASSLGLAGTVYEQYF
cdr3_nt: TGTGCCAGCAGCTTGGGACTAGCGGGGACAGTTTACGAGCAGTACTTC
j_call: TRBJ2-7
clone_size: .
v_call: TRBV7-2
d_call: TRBD2

cdr3_aa: CASSHNRGFSGYTF
cdr3_nt: TGTGCCAGCAGCCACAACAGGGGATTTAGCGGCTACACCTTC
j_call: TRBJ1-2
clone_size: .
v_call: TRBV14
d_call: TRBD1

cdr3_aa: CASPNSPATGGYTF
cdr3_nt: TGTGCCAGCCCTAACTCCCCGGCGACGGGGGGCTACACCTTC
j_call: TRBJ1-2
clone_size: .
v_call: TRBV5-5
d_call: .

cdr3_aa: CASSTSMNSGNTIYF
cdr3_nt: TGTGCCAGTAGTACCTCCATGAACTCTGGAAACACCATATATTTT
j_call: TRBJ1-3
clone_size: .
v_call: TRBV19
d_call: .

cdr3_aa: CAISRQGNQPQHF
cdr3_nt: TGTGCCATCAGTCGACAGGGCAATCAGCCCCAGCATTTT
j_call: TRBJ1-5
clone_size: .
v_call: TRBV10-3
d_call: .

cdr3_aa: CSSSSGRRNEQFF
cdr3_nt: TGCAGCTCTTCTAGCGGGAGGAGGAATGAGCAGTTCTTC
j_call: TRBJ2-1
clone_size: .
v_call: TRBV29-1
d_call: TRBD2

cdr3_aa: CASSQERTSGRPSTDTQYF
cdr3_nt: TGCGCCAGCAGCCAGGAACGGACTAGCGGGAGGCCTAGCACAGATACGCAGTATTTT
j_call: TRBJ2-3
clone_size: .
v_call: TRBV4-1
d_call: TRBD2

cdr3_aa: CAISQNRGHYTGELFF
cdr3_nt: TGTGCCATCAGCCAAAACAGGGGGCATTACACCGGGGAGCTGTTTTTT
j_call: TRBJ2-2
clone_size: .
v_call: TRBV10-3
d_call: TRBD1

cdr3_aa: CASSLLQGGYGYTF
cdr3_nt: TGTGCCAGCAGCTTACTACAGGGGGGCTATGGCTACACCTTC
j_call: TRBJ1-2
clone_size: .
v_call: TRBV7-9
d_call: TRBD1

cdr3_aa: CASSSGGVPYEQYF
cdr3_nt: TGTGCCAGCAGCTCCGGCGGGGTTCCCTACGAGCAGTACTTC
j_call: TRBJ2-7
clone_size: .
v_call: TRBV7-3
d_call: .

cdr3_aa: CAWSSRGDTGELFF
cdr3_nt: TGTGCCTGGAGTTCCCGCGGCGACACCGGGGAGCTGTTTTTT
j_call: TRBJ2-2
clone_size: many
v_call: TRBV30
d_call: .

cdr3_aa: CASSSDGHSGNTIYF
cdr3_nt: TGTGCCAGCAGCTCGGACGGCCACTCTGGAAACACCATATATTTT
j_call: TRBJ1-3
clone_size: .
v_call: TRBV11-1
d_call: .

cdr3_aa: CASSQDSQGSFGQYF
cdr3_nt: TGCGCCAGCAGCCAAGATAGCCAGGGGAGCTTCGGGCAGTACTTC
j_call: TRBJ2-7
clone_size: .
v_call: TRBV4-3
d_call: .

cdr3_aa: CASSLHGTSGSLAGNEQFF
cdr3_nt: TGTGCCAGCAGCTTACACGGGACTAGCGGTTCCTTGGCGGGGAATGAGCAGTTCTTC
j_call: TRBJ2-1
clone_size: .
v_call: TRBV11-3
d_call: TRBD2

cdr3_aa: CASSLAGTLSYEQYF
cdr3_nt: TGCGCCAGCAGCTTGGCGGGGACGCTCTCCTACGAGCAGTACTTC
j_call: TRBJ2-7
clone_size: once
v_call: TRBV5-1
d_call: .

cdr3_aa: CASSPHGGMNTEAFF
cdr3_nt: TGTGCCAGCAGCCCACACGGAGGTATGAACACTGAAGCTTTCTTT
j_call: TRBJ1-1
clone_size: .
v_call: TRBV9
d_call: .

cdr3_aa: CARSEAGGADEQYF
cdr3_nt: TGTGCCAGAAGCGAAGCGGGGGGGGCCGACGAGCAGTACTTC
j_call: TRBJ2-7
clone_size: .
v_call: TRBV5-3
d_call: TRBD2

cdr3_aa: CASSALGSTDTQYF
cdr3_nt: TGTGCCAGCAGTGCATTAGGGTCCACAGATACGCAGTATTTT
j_call: TRBJ2-3
clone_size: .
v_call: TRBV9
d_call: .

cdr3_aa: CASSSNLDDEQYF
cdr3_nt: TGTGCCAGCAGTTCGAATTTAGACGACGAGCAGTACTTC
j_call: TRBJ2-7
clone_size: .
v_call: TRBV13
d_call: .

cdr3_aa: CDTKWGEGAQFF
cdr3_nt: TGCGACACGAAATGGGGGGAGGGTGCGCAGTTCTTC
j_call: TRBJ2-1
clone_size: .
v_call: TRBV11-1
d_call: TRBD2

cdr3_aa: CSVGQGVGTEAFF
cdr3_nt: TGCAGCGTAGGACAGGGGGTGGGCACTGAAGCTTTCTTT
j_call: TRBJ1-1
clone_size: .
v_call: TRBV29-1
d_call: TRBD1

cdr3_aa: CASSVAPGQGGGYTF
cdr3_nt: TGTGCCAGCAGCGTGGCCCCGGGACAGGGAGGCGGCTACACCTTC
j_call: TRBJ1-2
clone_size: .
v_call: TRBV9
d_call: TRBD1

cdr3_aa: CASSSVGGPQHF
cdr3_nt: TGTGCCAGCAGTTCCGTGGGAGGGCCCCAGCATTTT
j_call: TRBJ1-5
clone_size: many
v_call: TRBV27
d_call: .

cdr3_aa: CASSRQGTTEAFF
cdr3_nt: TGTGCCAGCTCGAGGCAGGGAACCACTGAAGCTTTCTTT
j_call: TRBJ1-1
clone_size: .
v_call: TRBV2
d_call: .

cdr3_aa: CASSRESGRSEQYF
cdr3_nt: TGTGCCAGCTCTAGGGAGAGCGGGAGGAGCGAGCAGTACTTC
j_call: TRBJ2-7
clone_size: .
v_call: TRBV6-6
d_call: TRBD2

cdr3_aa: CASSESVYEQYF
cdr3_nt: TGTGCCAGCAGCGAGTCGGTTTACGAGCAGTACTTC
j_call: TRBJ2-7
clone_size: .
v_call: TRBV7-2
d_call: .

cdr3_aa: CASNSITGANVLTF
cdr3_nt: TGTGCCAGCAATTCGATTACTGGGGCCAACGTCCTGACTTTC
j_call: TRBJ2-6
clone_size: few
v_call: TRBV2
d_call: .

cdr3_aa: CAWDLLQVPRADGELFF
cdr3_nt: TGTGCCTGGGACCTTTTACAGGTCCCCCGGGCGGACGGGGAGCTGTTTTTT
j_call: TRBJ2-2
clone_size: .
v_call: TRBV30
d_call: .

cdr3_aa: CASSLGRDRGRWNTEAFF
cdr3_nt: TGTGCCAGCAGCTTGGGACGGGACAGGGGGAGGTGGAACACTGAAGCTTTCTTT
j_call: TRBJ1-1
clone_size: once
v_call: TRBV5-4
d_call: TRBD1

cdr3_aa: CASSGRGAGRSEAFF
cdr3_nt: TGTGCCAGCAGCGGCCGGGGGGCTGGTAGGTCTGAAGCTTTCTTT
j_call: TRBJ1-1
clone_size: .
v_call: TRBV9
d_call: .

cdr3_aa: CASSQGAQGETQYF
cdr3_nt: TGCGCCAGCAGCCAAGGTGCCCAAGGGGAGACCCAGTACTTC
j_call: TRBJ2-5
clone_size: .
v_call: TRBV4-1
d_call: .

cdr3_aa: CASSLSRIAGDSRETQYF
cdr3_nt: TGTGCCAGCAGCCTCTCCCGGATAGCTGGGGACAGCAGGGAGACCCAGTACTTC
j_call: TRBJ2-5
clone_size: .
v_call: TRBV7-9
d_call: TRBD1

cdr3_aa: CASSPVRWRGTGELFF
cdr3_nt: TGTGCCAGCAGCCCCGTCCGGTGGCGGGGCACCGGGGAGCTGTTTTTT
j_call: TRBJ2-2
clone_size: once
v_call: TRBV7-9
d_call: .

cdr3_aa: CASSVQGLGVRETQYF
cdr3_nt: TGTGCCAGCAGCGTACAGGGACTGGGAGTGAGAGAGACCCAGTACTTC
j_call: TRBJ2-5
clone_size: .
v_call: TRBV5-8
d_call: .

cdr3_aa: CASSGGRAQPYEQYF
cdr3_nt: TGTGCCAGCAGCGGGGGGAGGGCTCAACCCTACGAGCAGTACTTC
j_call: TRBJ2-7
clone_size: .
v_call: TRBV7-2
d_call: TRBD2

cdr3_aa: CASSPSTGYNEQFF
cdr3_nt: TGTGCCAGCAGCCCCTCGACTGGATACAATGAGCAGTTCTTC
j_call: TRBJ2-1
clone_size: .
v_call: TRBV7-9
d_call: .

cdr3_aa: CACNPRLAGGYEQYF
cdr3_nt: TGTGCCTGTAACCCAAGACTAGCGGGGGGGTACGAGCAGTACTTC
j_call: TRBJ2-7
clone_size: .
v_call: TRBV30
d_call: TRBD2

cdr3_aa: CASSLVGTEAFF
cdr3_nt: TGTGCCAGCAGCTTAGTGGGCACTGAAGCTTTCTTT
j_call: TRBJ1-1
clone_size: .
v_call: TRBV11-2
d_call: .

cdr3_aa: CASSESGAREKLFF
cdr3_nt: TGTGCCAGCAGCGAGTCAGGGGCGCGTGAAAAACTGTTTTTT
j_call: TRBJ1-4
clone_size: .
v_call: TRBV7-9
d_call: .

cdr3_aa: CASSVGVGATNEKLFF
cdr3_nt: TGTGCCAGTTCAGTGGGAGTCGGGGCAACTAATGAAAAACTGTTTTTT
j_call: TRBJ1-4
clone_size: once
v_call: TRBV28
d_call: .

cdr3_aa: CASARGRGVGGANVLTF
cdr3_nt: TGTGCCAGCGCCAGGGGGCGCGGGGTAGGAGGGGCCAACGTCCTGACTTTC
j_call: TRBJ2-6
clone_size: .
v_call: TRBV5-6
d_call: TRBD1

cdr3_aa: CASSTRQGPQHF
cdr3_nt: TGTGCCAGTAGTACAAGACAAGGGCCCCAGCATTTT
j_call: TRBJ1-5
clone_size: .
v_call: TRBV19
d_call: .

cdr3_aa: CASSRARAEDTQYF
cdr3_nt: TGTGCCAGCAGCCGGGCCAGGGCAGAAGATACGCAGTATTTT
j_call: TRBJ2-3
clone_size: .
v_call: TRBV6-5
d_call: .

cdr3_aa: CASSTDGGPGLAGDTQYF
cdr3_nt: TGTGCCAGCAGCACAGACGGGGGACCGGGACTAGCGGGAGATACGCAGTATTTT
j_call: TRBJ2-3
clone_size: few
v_call: TRBV7-3
d_call: TRBD2

cdr3_aa: CASSVGTGQGPTYEQYF
cdr3_nt: TGTGCCAGCAGCGTTGGTACTGGACAGGGACCGACCTACGAGCAGTACTTC
j_call: TRBJ2-7
clone_size: .
v_call: TRBV9
d_call: TRBD1

cdr3_aa: CASSVVGGTGELFF
cdr3_nt: TGTGCCAGCAGCGTAGTGGGGGGCACCGGGGAGCTGTTTTTT
j_call: TRBJ2-2
clone_size: few
v_call: TRBV9
d_call: .

cdr3_aa: CASSRRESDTEAFF
cdr3_nt: TGTGCCAGCAGTCGTAGGGAGTCGGACACTGAAGCTTTCTTT
j_call: TRBJ1-1
clone_size: .
v_call: TRBV6-6
d_call: .

cdr3_aa: CASSTPPGTAQETQYF
cdr3_nt: TGTGCCAGCAGTACGCCACCCGGGACAGCTCAAGAGACCCAGTACTTC
j_call: TRBJ2-5
clone_size: .
v_call: TRBV28
d_call: TRBD1